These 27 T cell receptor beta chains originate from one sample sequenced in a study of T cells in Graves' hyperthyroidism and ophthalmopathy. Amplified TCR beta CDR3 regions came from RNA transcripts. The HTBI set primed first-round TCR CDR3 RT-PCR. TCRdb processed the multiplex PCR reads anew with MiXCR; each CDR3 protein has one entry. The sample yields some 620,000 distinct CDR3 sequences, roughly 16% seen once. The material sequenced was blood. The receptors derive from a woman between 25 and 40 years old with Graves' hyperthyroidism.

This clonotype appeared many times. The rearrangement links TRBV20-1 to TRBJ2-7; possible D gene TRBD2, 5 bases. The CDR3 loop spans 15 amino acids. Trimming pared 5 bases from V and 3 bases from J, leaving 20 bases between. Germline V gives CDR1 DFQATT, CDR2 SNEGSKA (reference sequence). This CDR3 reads CSAQDSSKPDYEQYF. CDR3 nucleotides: TGCAGTGCTCAGGACTCTTCAAAACCTGACTACGAGCAGTACTTC.

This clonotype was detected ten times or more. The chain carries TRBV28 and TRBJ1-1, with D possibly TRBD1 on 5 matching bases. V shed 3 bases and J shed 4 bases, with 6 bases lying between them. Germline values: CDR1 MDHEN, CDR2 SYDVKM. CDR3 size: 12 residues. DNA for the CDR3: TGTGCCAGCAGTTTTGGGGGCACTGAAGCTTTCTTT. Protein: CASSFGGTEAFF.

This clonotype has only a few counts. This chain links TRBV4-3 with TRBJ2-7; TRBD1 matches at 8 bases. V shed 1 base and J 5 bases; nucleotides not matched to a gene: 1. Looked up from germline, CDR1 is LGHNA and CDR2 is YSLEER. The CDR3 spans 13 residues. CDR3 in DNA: TGCGCCAGCAGCCAAGGGACAGGGAACGAGCAGTACTTC. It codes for CASSQGTGNEQYF.

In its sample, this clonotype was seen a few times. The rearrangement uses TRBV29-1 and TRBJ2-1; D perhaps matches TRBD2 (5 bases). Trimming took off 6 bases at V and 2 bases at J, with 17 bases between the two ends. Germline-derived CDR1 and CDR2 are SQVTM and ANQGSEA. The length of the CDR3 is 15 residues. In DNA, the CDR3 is TGCAGCGTGCCCCCTTTGGGGAGTACCTACAATGAGCAGTTCTTC. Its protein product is CSVPPLGSTYNEQFF.

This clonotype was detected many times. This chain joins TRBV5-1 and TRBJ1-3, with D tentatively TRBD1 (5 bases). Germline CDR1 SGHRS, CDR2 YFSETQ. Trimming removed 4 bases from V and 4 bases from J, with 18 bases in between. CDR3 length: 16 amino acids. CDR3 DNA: TGCGCCAGCAGCACAGGACCTTTCGTGGCGGGAAACACCATATATTTT. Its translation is CASSTGPFVAGNTIYF.

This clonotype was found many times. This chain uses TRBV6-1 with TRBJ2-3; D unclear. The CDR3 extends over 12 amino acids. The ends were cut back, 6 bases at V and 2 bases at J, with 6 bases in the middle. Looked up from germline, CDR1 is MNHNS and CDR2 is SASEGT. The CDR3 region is CASSSPTDTQYF. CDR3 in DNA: TGTGCCAGCAGCTCCCCCACAGATACGCAGTATTTT.

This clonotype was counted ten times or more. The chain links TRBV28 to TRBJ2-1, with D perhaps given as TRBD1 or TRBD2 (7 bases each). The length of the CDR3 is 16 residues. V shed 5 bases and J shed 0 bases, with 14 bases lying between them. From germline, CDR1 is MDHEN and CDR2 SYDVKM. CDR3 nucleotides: TGTGCCAGCAGTCAGGGGGGGCTCCGCTCCTACAATGAGCAGTTCTTC. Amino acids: CASSQGGLRSYNEQFF. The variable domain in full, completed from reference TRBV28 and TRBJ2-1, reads DVKVTQSSRYLVKRTGEKVFLECVQDMDHENMFWYRQDPGLGLRLIYFSYDVKMKEKGDIPEGYSVSREKKERFSLILESASTNQTSMYLCASSQGGLRSYNEQFFGPGTRLTVL.

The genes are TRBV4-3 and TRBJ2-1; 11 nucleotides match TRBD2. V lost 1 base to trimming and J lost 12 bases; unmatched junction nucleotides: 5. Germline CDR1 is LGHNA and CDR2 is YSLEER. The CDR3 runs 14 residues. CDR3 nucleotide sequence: TGCGCCAGCAGCCAAGGGCTAGCGGGAGGAGGGCAGTTCTTC. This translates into CASSQGLAGGGQFF.

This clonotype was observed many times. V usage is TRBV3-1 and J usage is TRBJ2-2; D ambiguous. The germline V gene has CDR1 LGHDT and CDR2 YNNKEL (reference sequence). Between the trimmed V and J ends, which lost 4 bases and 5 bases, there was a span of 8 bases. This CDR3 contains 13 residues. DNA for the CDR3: TGTGCCAGCAGCCCCGGCCGGACCGGGGAGCTGTTTTTT. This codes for CASSPGRTGELFF.

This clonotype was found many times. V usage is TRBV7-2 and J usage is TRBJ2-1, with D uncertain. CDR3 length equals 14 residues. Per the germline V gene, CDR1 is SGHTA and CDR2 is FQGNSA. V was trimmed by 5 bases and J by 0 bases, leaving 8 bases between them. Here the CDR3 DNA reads TGTGCCAGCAGCCGGCAGAGCTCCTACAATGAGCAGTTCTTC. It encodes CASSRQSSYNEQFF.

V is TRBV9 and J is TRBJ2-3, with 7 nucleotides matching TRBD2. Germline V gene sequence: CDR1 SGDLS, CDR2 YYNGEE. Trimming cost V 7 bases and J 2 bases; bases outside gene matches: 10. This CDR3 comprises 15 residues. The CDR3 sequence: CASGGRQGSTDTQYF. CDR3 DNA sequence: TGTGCCAGCGGCGGGAGACAAGGGTCCACAGATACGCAGTATTTT.

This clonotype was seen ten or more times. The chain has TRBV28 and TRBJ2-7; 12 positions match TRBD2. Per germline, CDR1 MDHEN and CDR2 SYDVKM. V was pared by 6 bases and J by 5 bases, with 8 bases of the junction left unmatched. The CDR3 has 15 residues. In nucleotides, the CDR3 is TGTGCCAGCAGCTCCCGACTAGCGGGAGAAAACGAGCAGTACTTC. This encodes CASSSRLAGENEQYF.

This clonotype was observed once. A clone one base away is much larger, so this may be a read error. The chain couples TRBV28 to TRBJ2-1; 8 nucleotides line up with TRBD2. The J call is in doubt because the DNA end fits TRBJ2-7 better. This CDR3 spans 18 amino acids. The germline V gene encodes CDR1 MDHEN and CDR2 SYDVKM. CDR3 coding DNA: TGTGCCAGCAGTCCCCTGGGGTATAGGCTAGCGGGTCCCAATGAGCAGTACTTC. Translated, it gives CASSPLGYRLAGPNEQYF.

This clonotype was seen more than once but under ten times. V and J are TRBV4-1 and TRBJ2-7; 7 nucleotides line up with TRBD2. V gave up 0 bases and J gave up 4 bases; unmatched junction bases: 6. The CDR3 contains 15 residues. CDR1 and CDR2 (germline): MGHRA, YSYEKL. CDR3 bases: TGCGCCAGCAGCCAAGATTTGCGGGAGAGATACGAGCAGTACTTC. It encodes CASSQDLRERYEQYF.

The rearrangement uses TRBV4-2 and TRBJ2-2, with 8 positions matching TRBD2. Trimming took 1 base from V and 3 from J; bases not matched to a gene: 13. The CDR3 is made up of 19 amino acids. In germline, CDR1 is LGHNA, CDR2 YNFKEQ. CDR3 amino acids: CASSQAAAGGPRYTGELFF. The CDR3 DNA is TGTGCCAGCAGCCAAGCGGCTGCGGGAGGCCCTCGCTACACCGGGGAGCTGTTTTTT.

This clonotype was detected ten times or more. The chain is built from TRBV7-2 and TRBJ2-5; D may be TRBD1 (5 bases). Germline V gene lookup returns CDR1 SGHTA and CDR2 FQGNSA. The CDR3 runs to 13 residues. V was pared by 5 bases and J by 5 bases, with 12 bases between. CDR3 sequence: CASSPRVMETQYF. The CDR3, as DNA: TGTGCCAGCAGCCCCAGGGTTATGGAGACCCAGTACTTC.

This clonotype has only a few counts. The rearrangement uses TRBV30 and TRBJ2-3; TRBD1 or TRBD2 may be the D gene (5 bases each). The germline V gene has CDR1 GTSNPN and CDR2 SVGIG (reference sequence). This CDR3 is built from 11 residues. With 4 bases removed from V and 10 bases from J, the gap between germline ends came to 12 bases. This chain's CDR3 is CAWKGPGAQYF. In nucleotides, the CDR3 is TGTGCCTGGAAGGGACCCGGGGCGCAGTATTTT.

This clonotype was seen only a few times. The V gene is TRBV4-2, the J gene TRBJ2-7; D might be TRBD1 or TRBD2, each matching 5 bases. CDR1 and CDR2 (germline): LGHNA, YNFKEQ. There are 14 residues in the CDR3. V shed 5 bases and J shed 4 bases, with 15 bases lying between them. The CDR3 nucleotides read TGTGCCAGCAGCTACAGGACTGGAACGTACGAGCAGTACTTC. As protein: CASSYRTGTYEQYF.

The CDR3 DNA reads as TGTGCCAGCAGCCAAGGGGATCCGCTCCCTTGGTGGGAGCAGTACTTC. It translates to CASSQGDPLPWWEQYF. The chain links TRBV14 to TRBJ2-7, with D hard to call. This CDR3 region has 16 residues. Trimming removed 1 base at V and 7 bases at J, with 20 bases between. Germline CDR1 SGHDN, CDR2 FVKESK.

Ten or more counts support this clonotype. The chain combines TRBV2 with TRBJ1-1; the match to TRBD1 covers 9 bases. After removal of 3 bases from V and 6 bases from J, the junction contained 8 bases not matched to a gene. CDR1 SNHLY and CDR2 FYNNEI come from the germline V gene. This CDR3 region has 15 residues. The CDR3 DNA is TGTGCCAGCAGTGACCCCTGGACAGGGGATCCTGAAGCTTTCTTT. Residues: CASSDPWTGDPEAFF.

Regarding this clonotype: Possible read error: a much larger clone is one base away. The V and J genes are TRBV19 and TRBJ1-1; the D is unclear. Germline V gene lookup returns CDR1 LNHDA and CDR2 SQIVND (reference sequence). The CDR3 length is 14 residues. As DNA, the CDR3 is TGTGCCAGTAGCAATTACGGGGTGAGCACTGAAGCTCTCTTT. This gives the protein CASSNYGVSTEALF.

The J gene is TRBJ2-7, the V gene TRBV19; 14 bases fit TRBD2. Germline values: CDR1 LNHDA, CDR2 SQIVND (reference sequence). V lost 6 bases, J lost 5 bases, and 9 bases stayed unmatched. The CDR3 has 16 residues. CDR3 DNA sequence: TGTGCCAGTAGGCCTAATCTGGGACTAGCGGGAGACGAGCAGTACTTC. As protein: CASRPNLGLAGDEQYF.

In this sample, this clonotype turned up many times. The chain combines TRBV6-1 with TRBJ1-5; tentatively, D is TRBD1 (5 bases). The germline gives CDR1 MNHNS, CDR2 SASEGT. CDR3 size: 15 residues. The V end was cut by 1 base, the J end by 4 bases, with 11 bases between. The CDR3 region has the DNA TGTGCCAGCAGTGAAGGGGGCGCAAAGAATCAGCCCCAGCATTTT. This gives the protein CASSEGGAKNQPQHF.

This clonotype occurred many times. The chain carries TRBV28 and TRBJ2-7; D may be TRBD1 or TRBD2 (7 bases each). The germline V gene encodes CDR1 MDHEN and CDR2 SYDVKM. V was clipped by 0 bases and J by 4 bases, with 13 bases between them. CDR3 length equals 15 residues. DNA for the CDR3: TGTGCCAGCAGTTTATGGGGAGGGGGCGGGTACGAGCAGTACTTC. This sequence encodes CASSLWGGGGYEQYF. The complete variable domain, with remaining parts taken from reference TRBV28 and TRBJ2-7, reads DVKVTQSSRYLVKRTGEKVFLECVQDMDHENMFWYRQDPGLGLRLIYFSYDVKMKEKGDIPEGYSVSREKKERFSLILESASTNQTSMYLCASSLWGGGGYEQYFGPGTRLTVT.

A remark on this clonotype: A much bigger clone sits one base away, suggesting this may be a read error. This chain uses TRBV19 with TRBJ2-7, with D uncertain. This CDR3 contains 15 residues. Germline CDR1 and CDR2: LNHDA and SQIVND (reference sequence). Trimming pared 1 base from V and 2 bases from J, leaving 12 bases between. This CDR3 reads CASSIAPRSPYEQYF. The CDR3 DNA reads TGTGCCAGTAGTATAGCCCCCAGGAGCCCCTACGAGCAGTACTTC.

The CDR3 nucleotides are TGTGCCAGCAGCGCCGGACTAGCGGGAGTGTTCGGGGAGCTGTTTTTT. Protein: CASSAGLAGVFGELFF. This rearrangement joins TRBV6-2 or TRBV6-3 to TRBJ2-2; 13 bases agree with TRBD2. The germline CDR1 and CDR2 sequences are MNHEY and SVGEGT. The CDR3 is made up of 16 amino acids. The V and J ends lost 6 bases and 7 bases, in that order; junction bases with no gene match: 8.

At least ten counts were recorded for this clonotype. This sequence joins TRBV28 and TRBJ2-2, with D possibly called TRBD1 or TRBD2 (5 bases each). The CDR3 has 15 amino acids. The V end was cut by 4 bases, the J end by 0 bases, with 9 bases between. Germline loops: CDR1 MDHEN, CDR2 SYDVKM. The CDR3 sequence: CASSSWGPNTGELFF. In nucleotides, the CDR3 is TGTGCCAGCAGTTCCTGGGGACCGAACACCGGGGAGCTGTTTTTT.